The 30 T cell receptor beta chains presented below share a single source sample, sequenced in a study of blood T cell repertoires in COVID-19. TCRdb keeps only in-frame clones here, not all; method: immunoSEQ multiplex PCR. This table has 20,000 to 30,000 clones, roughly 84% appearing once. What was sequenced was peripheral blood. The receptor source for this set is a human donor in a cohort sampled during active COVID-19.

This chain connects TRBV4-1 to TRBJ1-1, with 8 bases that match TRBD1. The ends lost 8 bases at V and 7 bases at J; junction bases unmatched: 6. In germline, CDR1 is MGHRA, CDR2 YSYEKL. There are 12 residues in the CDR3. CDR3 in amino acids: CASAGGRGEAFF. Written as DNA, the CDR3 is TGCGCCAGCGCAGGGGGCAGAGGTGAAGCTTTCTTT.

The chain combines TRBV7-9 with TRBJ2-1, with D perhaps matching TRBD2 (6 bases). The CDR3 extends over 13 amino acids. With 8 bases removed from V and 7 bases from J, the gap between germline ends came to 15 bases. The germline V gene encodes CDR1 SEHNR and CDR2 FQNEAQ (reference sequence). CDR3 loop: CASAFLGGNEQFF. In DNA form, the CDR3 reads TGTGCCAGCGCCTTTCTTGGGGGGAATGAGCAGTTCTTC. The entire variable domain, with the rest obtained from reference TRBV7-9 and TRBJ2-1, is as follows: DTGVSQNPRHKITKRGQNVTFRCDPISEHNRLYWYRQTLGQGPEFLTYFQNEAQLEKSRLLSDRFSAERPKGSFSTLEIQRTEQGDSAMYLCASAFLGGNEQFFGPGTRLTVL.

V usage is TRBV5-1 and J usage is TRBJ2-5; 13 bases are shared with TRBD2. The CDR3 sequence is 16 residues long. The trim removed 4 bases at V and 5 bases at J, leaving 8 bases unmatched. Germline V lookup: CDR1 SGHRS, CDR2 YFSETQ. The CDR3 nucleotides are TGCGCCAGCAGCCCCGGGACTAGCGGGATTACCGAGACCCAGTACTTC. It codes for CASSPGTSGITETQYF. Complete variable domain (other parts from reference TRBV5-1 and TRBJ2-5): KAGVTQTPRYLIKTRGQQVTLSCSPISGHRSVSWYQQTPGQGLQFLFEYFSETQRNKGNFPGRFSGRQFSNSRSEMNVSTLELGDSALYLCASSPGTSGITETQYFGPGTRLLVL.

The chain is built from TRBV5-4 and TRBJ1-1, with 9 positions matching TRBD1. The ends lost 3 bases at V and 10 bases at J; junction bases unmatched: 13. Germline V gene lookup returns CDR1 SGHNT and CDR2 YYREEE (reference sequence). The CDR3 sequence is 15 residues long. This CDR3 reads CASSWGDREGRVAFF. The CDR3 DNA is TGTGCCAGCAGCTGGGGGGACAGGGAGGGGAGGGTAGCTTTCTTT.

The chain carries TRBV25-1 and TRBJ1-2; 7 nucleotides line up with TRBD1. The J segment lost 4 bases and the V segment lost 6 bases, leaving 8 bases of the junction unmatched. Germline V gene sequence: CDR1 MGHDK, CDR2 SYGVNS. CDR3 length: 14 amino acids. CDR3 nucleotides: TGTGCCAGCAGGGAGACAGGGATTGCCTATGGCTACACCTTC. Amino acids: CASRETGIAYGYTF.

This chain joins TRBV11-3 and TRBJ2-1; D perhaps matches TRBD2 (6 bases). Germline CDR1 is SGHNT and CDR2 is YENEEA. This CDR3 contains 13 residues. V lost 8 bases to trimming and J lost 4 bases, with 12 bases between them. The CDR3 DNA reads TGTGCCAGCTCTTCGGGAGTGTACAATGAGCAGTTCTTC. Translated, it gives CASSSGVYNEQFF.

The chain carries TRBV6-4 and TRBJ2-1; the match to TRBD2 covers 9 bases. V shed 6 bases and J 7 bases; nucleotides not matched to a gene: 13. This CDR3 is 16 amino acids long. Germline CDR1 and CDR2: MRHNA and SNTAGT. CDR3 sequence reads: CASRCFRREGPNEQFF. In DNA, the CDR3 is TGTGCCAGCAGATGTTTCAGGCGGGAGGGCCCGAATGAGCAGTTCTTC.

The V and J genes are TRBV5-4 and TRBJ1-6; D not certain. The V gene's germline CDR1 is SGHNT and CDR2 YYREEE (reference sequence). The CDR3 loop spans 17 amino acids. V was cut by 4 bases and J by 7 bases, with 21 bases left in between. CDR3: CASSPRLAASENSPLHF. CDR3 bases: TGTGCCAGCAGCCCCAGGCTAGCGGCCTCCGAGAATTCACCCCTCCACTTT.

This clone was detected only a few times. The chain recombines TRBV5-1 with TRBJ2-1; 10 nucleotides align to TRBD1. The CDR3 contains 17 residues. V shed 2 bases and J 9 bases; nucleotides not matched to a gene: 14. Germline CDR1 SGHRS, CDR2 YFSETQ. CDR3 nucleotide sequence: TGCGCCAGCAGCTTTGTTGGGACAGGGGTACTTGGCGGTGAGCAGTTCTTC. Its translation: CASSFVGTGVLGGEQFF. Full variable domain (rest looked up from reference TRBV5-1 and TRBJ2-1): KAGVTQTPRYLIKTRGQQVTLSCSPISGHRSVSWYQQTPGQGLQFLFEYFSETQRNKGNFPGRFSGRQFSNSRSEMNVSTLELGDSALYLCASSFVGTGVLGGEQFFGPGTRLTVL.

The chain uses TRBV18 and TRBJ1-2, with D maybe TRBD1 (6 bases). V shed 6 bases and J shed 3 bases, with 14 bases lying between them. CDR1 KGHSH and CDR2 LQKENI come from the germline V gene. This CDR3 is 14 amino acids long. The CDR3 nucleotides are TGTGCCAGCTCCCAGCAGGGGCACGACTATGGCTACACCTTC. This gives the protein CASSQQGHDYGYTF.

V and J are TRBV3-1 (or the pseudogene TRBV3-2) and TRBJ2-7; 7 bases line up with TRBD1. The J segment lost 3 bases and the V segment lost 5 bases, leaving 16 bases of the junction unmatched. CDR3 length: 17 amino acids. Germline V gene sequence: CDR1 LGHDT, CDR2 YNNKEL (reference sequence). The CDR3 spells CASSSGQPLIIFYEQYF. DNA of the CDR3: TGTGCCAGCAGCTCGGGACAGCCCTTAATAATTTTCTACGAGCAGTACTTC.

This chain uses TRBV3-1 (or the pseudogene TRBV3-2) with TRBJ2-1; perhaps TRBD2 as D (6 bases). This CDR3 is built from 9 residues. Germline V CDR1 and CDR2: LGHDT, YNNKEL (reference sequence). The germline V and J ends were trimmed by 8 bases and 16 bases, with 12 bases remaining between them. As DNA, the CDR3 is TGTGCCAGCGGGACTCCCGAATTCTTC. It specifies CASGTPEFF.

The sample holds one count of this clone. The rearrangement uses TRBV7-9 and TRBJ1-6; 9 bases map to TRBD1. Germline V gene sequence: CDR1 SEHNR, CDR2 FQNEAQ (reference sequence). Trimming took 5 bases from V and 8 from J; bases not matched to a gene: 1. The CDR3 spans 13 residues. CDR3 DNA: TGTGCCAGCAGCCGGGACAGGGATTCACCCCTCCACTTT. It encodes CASSRDRDSPLHF.

V and J are TRBV5-1 and TRBJ2-5; D is perhaps TRBD2 (6 bases). Germline V gives CDR1 SGHRS, CDR2 YFSETQ. The germline V and J ends were trimmed by 4 bases and 2 bases, with 15 bases remaining between them. This CDR3 contains 15 residues. As DNA, the CDR3 is TGCGCCAGCAGCGTATTGACTAGTAGTCAAGAGACCCAGTACTTC. Its translation: CASSVLTSSQETQYF.

This chain connects TRBV5-1 to TRBJ2-1, with TRBD2 matching over 9 bases. The CDR3 extends over 17 amino acids. Germline trimming cut 0 bases from V and 8 bases from J; bases unmatched to any gene: 12. From germline, CDR1 is SGHRS and CDR2 YFSETQ. The CDR3 DNA sequence: TGCGCCAGCAGCTTGGGGGTTGCTAGCGGGAAGGGCTATGAGCAGTTCTTC. This translates into CASSLGVASGKGYEQFF. The full variable domain, its missing parts supplied by reference TRBV5-1 and TRBJ2-1, is KAGVTQTPRYLIKTRGQQVTLSCSPISGHRSVSWYQQTPGQGLQFLFEYFSETQRNKGNFPGRFSGRQFSNSRSEMNVSTLELGDSALYLCASSLGVASGKGYEQFFGPGTRLTVL.

CDR3 residues: CASSPQGQETQYF. As DNA, the CDR3 is TGTGCCAGCAGCCCACAGGGCCAAGAGACCCAGTACTTC. The chain recombines TRBV7-9 with TRBJ2-5, with a weak D call TRBD1 (6 bases). The germline V gene has CDR1 SEHNR and CDR2 FQNEAQ (reference sequence). Trimming shortened V by 5 bases and J by 1 base, and 8 bases separated the two germline ends. The CDR3 has 13 residues.

This clone was seen only once. V and J are TRBV12-2 and TRBJ2-7; TRBD1 reflects the table's D call only, with no check against the DNA. TRBV12-2 is a listed pseudogene. This CDR3 region has 16 residues. This CDR3 is CASRLEQDGNSYEQYF. CDR3 sequence (DNA): TGTGCAAGTCGCTTAGAACAGGACGGAAACTCCTACGAGCAGTACTTC.

The chain links TRBV6-5 to TRBJ1-2; 10 bases are a match to TRBD1. This CDR3 region has 14 residues. CDR1 is MNHEY and CDR2 is SVGAGI in the germline V gene. The junction had 4 bases not matched to a gene; V was cut back by 2 bases and J by 7 bases. The CDR3 DNA reads as TGTGCCAGCAGTTACACGGGACAGGGGTCTGGCTACACCTTC. Amino acid sequence: CASSYTGQGSGYTF.

This clone was picked up one time. The chain recombines TRBV3-1 (or the pseudogene TRBV3-2) with TRBJ2-7; 8 bases map to TRBD1. There are 13 residues in the CDR3. Trimming took 4 bases from V and 6 from J; bases not matched to a gene: 5. Looked up from germline, CDR1 is LGHDT and CDR2 is YNNKEL (reference sequence). The CDR3 protein is CASSRQGNGEQYF. The DNA for the CDR3 is TGTGCCAGCAGCCGACAGGGGAACGGCGAGCAGTACTTC.

V and J are TRBV6-5 and TRBJ2-5; D not certain. CDR1 is MNHEY and CDR2 is SVGAGI in the germline V gene. The germline V and J ends were trimmed by 8 bases and 1 base, with 11 bases remaining between them. CDR3 size: 13 residues. CDR3 amino acids: CASFRSGQETQYF. The DNA for the CDR3 is TGTGCCAGCTTCCGGAGTGGCCAAGAGACCCAGTACTTC.

This rearrangement joins TRBV6-5 to TRBJ2-1; unclear D gene. The CDR3 consists of 14 residues. Trimming removed 1 base at V and 6 bases at J, with 10 bases between. Per the germline V gene, CDR1 is MNHEY and CDR2 is SVGAGI. Here the CDR3 reads CASSYFDKRNEQFF. The CDR3 DNA is TGTGCCAGCAGTTACTTTGACAAACGCAATGAGCAGTTCTTC.

V is TRBV28 and J is TRBJ2-4; D unclear. The CDR3 spans 11 residues. Trimming cost V 6 bases and J 9 bases, with 9 bases left between them. CDR1 is MDHEN and CDR2 is SYDVKM in the germline V gene. The CDR3 region is CASSPSRIQYF. The CDR3 DNA follows: TGTGCCAGCAGCCCCTCCCGCATTCAGTACTTC. Variable domain in full (rest from reference TRBV28 and TRBJ2-4): DVKVTQSSRYLVKRTGEKVFLECVQDMDHENMFWYRQDPGLGLRLIYFSYDVKMKEKGDIPEGYSVSREKKERFSLILESASTNQTSMYLCASSPSRIQYFGAGTRLSVL.

The V and J genes are TRBV7-2 and TRBJ2-7, with D uncertain. This CDR3 contains 12 residues. V was trimmed by 1 base and J by 6 bases, leaving 7 bases between them. Germline CDR1 reads SGHTA; CDR2 reads FQGNSA. The chain's CDR3 is CASSLGSLEQYF. In DNA, the CDR3 is TGTGCCAGCAGCTTAGGGAGTCTCGAGCAGTACTTC.

The V call is TRBV28, the J call TRBJ1-1, with TRBD1 identical over 7 bases. Germline V gives CDR1 MDHEN, CDR2 SYDVKM. This CDR3 has 14 amino acids. V gave up 7 bases and J gave up 4 bases; unmatched junction bases: 9. The CDR3 sequence is CASISRGRGTEAFF. As DNA, the CDR3 is TGTGCCAGCATTTCGAGGGGGCGAGGCACTGAAGCTTTCTTT.

This clone came up once. The rearrangement joins TRBV6-2 or TRBV6-3 to TRBJ2-7; TRBD2 agrees at 9 bases. The CDR3 is 16 residues long. The V segment lost 2 bases and the J segment 5 bases; nucleotides outside the gene matches: 10. From germline, CDR1 is MNHEY and CDR2 SVGEGT. The CDR3 nucleotides are TGTGCCAGCAGTTACGGGTCTGCGGGGGGGCTTAACGAGCAGTACTTC. Its translation is CASSYGSAGGLNEQYF.

This chain connects TRBV2 to TRBJ1-4; unclear D gene. The germline V gene has CDR1 SNHLY and CDR2 FYNNEI. This CDR3 is 12 amino acids long. V lost 7 bases and J 7 bases, leaving 10 bases between the germline ends. The DNA of the CDR3 is TGTGCCAGCAAAGAGTCCATTGAAAAACTGTTTTTT. Translated: CASKESIEKLFF.

In this sample, this clone turned up once. This chain connects TRBV6-5 to TRBJ2-3; D possibly corresponds to TRBD1 (6 bases). The CDR3 is made up of 15 amino acids. The ends were cut back, 0 bases at V and 1 base at J, with 8 bases in the middle. Germline V lookup: CDR1 MNHEY, CDR2 SVGAGI. As DNA, the CDR3 is TGTGCCAGCAGTTACTCGCGACAGGGCACAGATACGCAGTATTTT. Translation gives CASSYSRQGTDTQYF.

The J gene is TRBJ1-5, the V gene TRBV18, with a weak D call TRBD1 (6 bases). Trimming took 5 bases from V and 0 from J, leaving 14 bases between them. The CDR3 contains 16 residues. CDR1 and CDR2 from the germline V gene are KGHSH and LQKENI. DNA of the CDR3: TGTGCCAGCTCAATTGGACAGCTAGATAGCAATCAGCCCCAGCATTTT. Protein: CASSIGQLDSNQPQHF.

This chain links TRBV6-5 with TRBJ2-7; 10 positions agree with TRBD1. This CDR3 has 15 residues. Germline V gene lookup returns CDR1 MNHEY and CDR2 SVGAGI. V shed 5 bases, J shed 1 base, and the junction held 5 bases outside the gene matches. The CDR3 DNA sequence: TGTGCCAGCAGTCCTGGGACAGGGGCTTCCTACGAGCAGTACTTC. This gives the protein CASSPGTGASYEQYF.

V gene TRBV12-3 or TRBV12-4 combines with J gene TRBJ1-2; no clear D gene. Trimming shortened V by 3 bases and J by 1 base, and 3 bases separated the two germline ends. CDR3 size: 12 residues. The DNA of the CDR3 is TGTGCCAGCAGTTTCAGTAACTATGGCTACACCTTC. The encoded protein is CASSFSNYGYTF.